The 10 T cell receptor beta chains below all came from one sample that was sequenced in a study of CD8+ T cells in alopecia areata. RNA was isolated and reverse transcribed to cDNA, the sequencing template. Generated by immunoSEQ multiplex PCR, the TCRdb table keeps only in-frame clones and is missing some. The sample shows over 120,000 clones, 45% to 60% of them seen only once. The sample in question was CD4+ T cells sorted from blood, obtained at week 0. The receptors were sampled from a human donor with alopecia areata.

This clone has more than one count but fewer than ten. The chain carries TRBV30 and TRBJ2-4, with TRBD1 identical over 7 bases. Germline CDR1 GTSNPN, CDR2 SVGIG (reference sequence). The CDR3 is 16 residues long. The trim removed 0 bases at V and 4 bases at J, leaving 9 bases unmatched. The CDR3 sequence is CAWSVGETGTKNIQYF. For the CDR3, the DNA is TGTGCCTGGAGTGTAGGAGAGACAGGGACGAAAAACATTCAGTACTTC.

The V call is TRBV27, the J call TRBJ1-5, with a possible D match to TRBD1 (6 bases). The CDR3 runs to 15 residues. Germline CDR1 MNHEY, CDR2 SMNVEV (reference sequence). Trimming pared 5 bases from V and 4 bases from J, leaving 15 bases between. The CDR3 sequence: CASSPTTGLNQPQHF. In DNA form, the CDR3 reads TGTGCCAGCAGTCCTACCACAGGGTTGAATCAGCCCCAGCATTTT.

This sequence joins TRBV5-1 and TRBJ2-5; weak D call: TRBD2 (5 bases). This CDR3 region has 14 residues. Germline CDR1 and CDR2: SGHRS and YFSETQ. The V and J ends lost 1 base and 2 bases respectively, with 9 bases between them. CDR3 coding DNA: TGCGCCAGCAGCTTGAGGACTCGGCAAGAGACCCAGTACTTC. It codes for CASSLRTRQETQYF.

The chain joins TRBV7-2 to TRBJ2-7; TRBD1 agrees at 7 bases. V shed 6 bases, J shed 2 bases, and the junction held 4 bases outside the gene matches. The CDR3 covers 13 residues. Germline lookup yields CDR1 SGHTA and CDR2 FQGNSA. The CDR3 region is CASSMTGTYEQYF. The DNA for the CDR3 is TGTGCCAGCAGTATGACAGGGACCTACGAGCAGTACTTC.

The gene calls are TRBV25-1 and TRBJ2-5; TRBD2 matches 8 bases. This CDR3 is 17 amino acids long. Per the germline V gene, CDR1 is MGHDK and CDR2 is SYGVNS. V lost 6 bases to trimming and J lost 4 bases; unmatched junction nucleotides: 16. CDR3 region: CASRSPIKRERGETQYF. The CDR3 DNA reads as TGTGCCAGCAGATCTCCCATCAAGCGGGAGAGGGGAGAGACCCAGTACTTC.

This chain links TRBV11-1 with TRBJ2-7; maybe TRBD2 (6 bases). Germline V CDR1 and CDR2: SGHAT, FQDESV (reference sequence). The V and J ends lost 8 bases and 0 bases respectively, with 11 bases between them. The CDR3 is 13 residues long. CDR3 in DNA: TGTGCCAGCGCAAGGGACTTCTCCTACGAGCAGTACTTC. This codes for CASARDFSYEQYF. Drawing the rest from reference TRBV11-1 and TRBJ2-7, the complete variable domain is EAEVAQSPRYKITEKSQAVAFWCDPISGHATLYWYRQILGQGPELLVQFQDESVVDDSQLPKDRFSAERLKGVDSTLKIQPAELGDSAMYLCASARDFSYEQYFGPGTRLTVT.

This clone was seen a few times. The chain carries TRBV27 and TRBJ2-4, with no clear D. The CDR3 sequence is 13 residues long. CDR1 and CDR2 from the germline V gene are MNHEY and SMNVEV (reference sequence). V was clipped by 6 bases and J by 7 bases, with 13 bases between them. CDR3 loop: CASSTNMGNIQYF. The CDR3 nucleotides read TGTGCCAGCAGCACCAATATGGGGAACATTCAGTACTTC.

The chain combines TRBV18 with TRBJ2-5, with a weak D call TRBD1 (5 bases). This CDR3 is built from 12 residues. Trimming pared 2 bases from V and 5 bases from J, leaving 6 bases between. The germline CDR1 and CDR2 sequences are KGHSH and LQKENI. The CDR3, as DNA: TGTGCCAGCTCACCAAAGGGGGAGACCCAGTACTTC. Its protein is CASSPKGETQYF.

This clone came up a few times. The chain combines TRBV4-1 with TRBJ2-2; D may correspond to TRBD1 or TRBD2 (6 bases each). V was shortened by 0 bases and J by 12 bases, with 14 bases between the two germline ends. Germline-derived CDR1 and CDR2 are MGHRA and YSYEKL. The CDR3 has 14 residues. CDR3 amino acids: CASSQEEEGGKLFF. The CDR3, as DNA: TGCGCCAGCAGCCAAGAAGAGGAGGGGGGCAAGCTGTTTTTT.

The chain has TRBV4-2 and TRBJ2-6; D ambiguous. Germline CDR1 is LGHNA and CDR2 is YNFKEQ. V dropped 0 bases and J dropped 0 bases, with 6 bases sitting between them. CDR3 size: 16 residues. CDR3 protein: CASSQDVSSGANVLTF. CDR3 in DNA: TGTGCCAGCAGCCAAGATGTGAGCTCTGGGGCCAACGTCCTGACTTTC.